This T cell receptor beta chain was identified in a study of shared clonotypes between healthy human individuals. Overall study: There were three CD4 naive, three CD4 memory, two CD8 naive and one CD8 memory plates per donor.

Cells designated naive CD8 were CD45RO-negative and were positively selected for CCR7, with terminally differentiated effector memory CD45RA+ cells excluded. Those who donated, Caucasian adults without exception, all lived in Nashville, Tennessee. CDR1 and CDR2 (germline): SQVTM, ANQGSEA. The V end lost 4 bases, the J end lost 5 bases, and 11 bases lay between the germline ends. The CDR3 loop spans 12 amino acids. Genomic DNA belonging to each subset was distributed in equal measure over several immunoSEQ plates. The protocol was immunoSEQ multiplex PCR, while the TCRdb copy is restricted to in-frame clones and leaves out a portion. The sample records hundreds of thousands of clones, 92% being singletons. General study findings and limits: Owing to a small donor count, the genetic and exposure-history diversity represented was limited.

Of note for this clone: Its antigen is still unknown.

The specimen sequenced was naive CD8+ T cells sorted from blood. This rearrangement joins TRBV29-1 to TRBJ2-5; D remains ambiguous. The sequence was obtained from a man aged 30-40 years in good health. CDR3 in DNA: TGCAGCGTTGTTCTAGAGGAGGAGACCCAGTACTTC. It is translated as CSVVLEEETQYF.